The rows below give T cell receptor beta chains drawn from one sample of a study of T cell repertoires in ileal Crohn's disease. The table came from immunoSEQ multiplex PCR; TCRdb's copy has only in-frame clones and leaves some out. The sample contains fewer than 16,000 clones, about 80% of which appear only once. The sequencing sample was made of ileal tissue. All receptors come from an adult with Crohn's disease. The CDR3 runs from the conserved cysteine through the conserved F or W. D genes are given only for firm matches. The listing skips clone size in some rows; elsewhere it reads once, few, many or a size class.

TGTGCCAGCAGTGAACGGGGGGGACACACAGATACGCAGTATTTT,CASSERGGHTDTQYF,TRBV2,TRBJ2-3,TRBD2,NA
TGTGCCAGCAGTTATCTCTCGGGTGGCTACACCTTC,CASSYLSGGYTF,TRBV28,TRBJ1-2,NA,NA
TGCGCCAGCAGCCAAGATGTCAGGGCCTCGAGTCCCCTCCACTTT,CASSQDVRASSPLHF,TRBV4-1,TRBJ1-6,NA,NA
TGTGCCAGCAGTGAACCGGTCTATGGCTACACCTTC,CASSEPVYGYTF,TRBV2,TRBJ1-2,NA,few
TGCGCCAGCAGCCCCGACAGGGGTCCAGATACGCAGTATTTT,CASSPDRGPDTQYF,TRBV4-3,TRBJ2-3,TRBD1,NA
TGTGCCAGCAGTTACGGGGGCACCTCTAACTATGGCTACACCTTC,CASSYGGTSNYGYTF,TRBV6-5,TRBJ1-2,NA,NA
TGTGCCAGCAGTTTATCAGGCGGGAACTATGGCTACACCTTC,CASSLSGGNYGYTF,TRBV27,TRBJ1-2,NA,NA
TGTGCCAGCATCCTCGGGAGCCAAGAGACCCAGTACTTC,CASILGSQETQYF,TRBV2,TRBJ2-5,NA,NA
TGTGCCAGCAGCTCTCCCAAGTCCGGGAAAAGGATGGAGACCCAGTACTTC,CASSSPKSGKRMETQYF,TRBV11-3,TRBJ2-5,NA,NA
TGTGCCAGCAGCCTAGGGACAGGGGAAGCCACTGAAGCTTTCTTT,CASSLGTGEATEAFF,TRBV9,TRBJ1-1,TRBD1,NA
TGTGCCAGCAGGGCAGGTACCGGGAATACTGGAAACACCATATATTTT,CASRAGTGNTGNTIYF,TRBV9,TRBJ1-3,NA,NA
TGCGCCAGCAGCCCCAACAGGGCGCCGGATGCAGATACGCAGTATTTT,CASSPNRAPDADTQYF,TRBV10-1,TRBJ2-3,NA,NA
TGTGCCAGCAGTTTATCGAAAACAGCGGACCTGAGCACAGATACGCAGTATTTT,CASSLSKTADLSTDTQYF,TRBV27,TRBJ2-3,NA,NA
TGTGCCAGCAGTGAATCTCCGGGACAGGGTAACGGGGAGCTGTTTTTT,CASSESPGQGNGELFF,TRBV2,TRBJ2-2,TRBD1,NA
TGTGCCAGCAGTTCCCGCTTCCTAGACAGACCAGCTAACTATGGCTACACCTTC,CASSSRFLDRPANYGYTF,TRBV27,TRBJ1-2,NA,NA
TGTGCCAGCAGCCGGGAAGGAGCGTACAATGAGCAGTTCTTC,CASSREGAYNEQFF,TRBV9,TRBJ2-1,NA,NA
TGTGCCAGTAGTCCGAGCGCGAATTTGAACACTGAAGCTTTCTTT,CASSPSANLNTEAFF,TRBV19,TRBJ1-1,NA,once
TGTGCCAGCGGAGCACAGGGTGGTAACACCATATATTTT,CASGAQGGNTIYF,TRBV6-1,TRBJ1-3,NA,NA
TGCGCCAGCAGCCAAGATCCGGTGAACACTGAAGCTTTCTTT,CASSQDPVNTEAFF,TRBV4-3,TRBJ1-1,NA,NA
TGCGCCAGCAGCTTGGACGCTAGCGGGGAGCTGTTTTTT,CASSLDASGELFF,TRBV5-1,TRBJ2-2,NA,NA
TGTGCCGCGAAACCCCGGGACAGGGCAAATGAAGCTTTCTTT,CAAKPRDRANEAFF,TRBV19,TRBJ1-1,TRBD1,few
TGCGCCAGCAGCCTTAACGGACTAGCCGGAATGGCAGATACGCAGTATTTT,CASSLNGLAGMADTQYF,TRBV4-3,TRBJ2-3,TRBD2,NA
TGTGCCAGCAGTTTGCAGCGGGGAGCTATCTACGAGCAGTACTTC,CASSLQRGAIYEQYF,TRBV6-5,TRBJ2-7,TRBD2,NA
TGTGCCAGCAGTTACTCCGGGGTCAACGAGCAGTACTTC,CASSYSGVNEQYF,TRBV6-6,TRBJ2-7,NA,NA
TGTGCCAGCAGCTCCCTAGCGGGGACTAGCACAGATACGCAGTATTTT,CASSSLAGTSTDTQYF,TRBV7-8,TRBJ2-3,TRBD2,NA
TGTGCCAGCAGTGCCCGGACAGGGGCCGGGGAGCTGTTTTTT,CASSARTGAGELFF,TRBV6-1,TRBJ2-2,TRBD1,NA
TGTGTCAGCAGCTTAGAGCATCGGTACACCTTC,CVSSLEHRYTF,TRBV13,TRBJ1-2,NA,once
TGTGCCAGCAGCTTATCTAATCGACAGGGCAACACCGGGGAGCTGTTTTTT,CASSLSNRQGNTGELFF,TRBV7-2,TRBJ2-2,TRBD1,NA
TGTGCCAGCAGTTACTTCGGGATCTCTGGGGCCAACGTCCTGACTTTC,CASSYFGISGANVLTF,TRBV6-6,TRBJ2-6,NA,once
TGTGCCAGTAGTCCCCCGTGGAGCTCCTACAATGAGCAGTTCTTC,CASSPPWSSYNEQFF,TRBV19,TRBJ2-1,NA,NA
TGTGCCAGCAGTGAAGAGGGGCACAACTATGGCTACACCTTC,CASSEEGHNYGYTF,TRBV2,TRBJ1-2,NA,NA